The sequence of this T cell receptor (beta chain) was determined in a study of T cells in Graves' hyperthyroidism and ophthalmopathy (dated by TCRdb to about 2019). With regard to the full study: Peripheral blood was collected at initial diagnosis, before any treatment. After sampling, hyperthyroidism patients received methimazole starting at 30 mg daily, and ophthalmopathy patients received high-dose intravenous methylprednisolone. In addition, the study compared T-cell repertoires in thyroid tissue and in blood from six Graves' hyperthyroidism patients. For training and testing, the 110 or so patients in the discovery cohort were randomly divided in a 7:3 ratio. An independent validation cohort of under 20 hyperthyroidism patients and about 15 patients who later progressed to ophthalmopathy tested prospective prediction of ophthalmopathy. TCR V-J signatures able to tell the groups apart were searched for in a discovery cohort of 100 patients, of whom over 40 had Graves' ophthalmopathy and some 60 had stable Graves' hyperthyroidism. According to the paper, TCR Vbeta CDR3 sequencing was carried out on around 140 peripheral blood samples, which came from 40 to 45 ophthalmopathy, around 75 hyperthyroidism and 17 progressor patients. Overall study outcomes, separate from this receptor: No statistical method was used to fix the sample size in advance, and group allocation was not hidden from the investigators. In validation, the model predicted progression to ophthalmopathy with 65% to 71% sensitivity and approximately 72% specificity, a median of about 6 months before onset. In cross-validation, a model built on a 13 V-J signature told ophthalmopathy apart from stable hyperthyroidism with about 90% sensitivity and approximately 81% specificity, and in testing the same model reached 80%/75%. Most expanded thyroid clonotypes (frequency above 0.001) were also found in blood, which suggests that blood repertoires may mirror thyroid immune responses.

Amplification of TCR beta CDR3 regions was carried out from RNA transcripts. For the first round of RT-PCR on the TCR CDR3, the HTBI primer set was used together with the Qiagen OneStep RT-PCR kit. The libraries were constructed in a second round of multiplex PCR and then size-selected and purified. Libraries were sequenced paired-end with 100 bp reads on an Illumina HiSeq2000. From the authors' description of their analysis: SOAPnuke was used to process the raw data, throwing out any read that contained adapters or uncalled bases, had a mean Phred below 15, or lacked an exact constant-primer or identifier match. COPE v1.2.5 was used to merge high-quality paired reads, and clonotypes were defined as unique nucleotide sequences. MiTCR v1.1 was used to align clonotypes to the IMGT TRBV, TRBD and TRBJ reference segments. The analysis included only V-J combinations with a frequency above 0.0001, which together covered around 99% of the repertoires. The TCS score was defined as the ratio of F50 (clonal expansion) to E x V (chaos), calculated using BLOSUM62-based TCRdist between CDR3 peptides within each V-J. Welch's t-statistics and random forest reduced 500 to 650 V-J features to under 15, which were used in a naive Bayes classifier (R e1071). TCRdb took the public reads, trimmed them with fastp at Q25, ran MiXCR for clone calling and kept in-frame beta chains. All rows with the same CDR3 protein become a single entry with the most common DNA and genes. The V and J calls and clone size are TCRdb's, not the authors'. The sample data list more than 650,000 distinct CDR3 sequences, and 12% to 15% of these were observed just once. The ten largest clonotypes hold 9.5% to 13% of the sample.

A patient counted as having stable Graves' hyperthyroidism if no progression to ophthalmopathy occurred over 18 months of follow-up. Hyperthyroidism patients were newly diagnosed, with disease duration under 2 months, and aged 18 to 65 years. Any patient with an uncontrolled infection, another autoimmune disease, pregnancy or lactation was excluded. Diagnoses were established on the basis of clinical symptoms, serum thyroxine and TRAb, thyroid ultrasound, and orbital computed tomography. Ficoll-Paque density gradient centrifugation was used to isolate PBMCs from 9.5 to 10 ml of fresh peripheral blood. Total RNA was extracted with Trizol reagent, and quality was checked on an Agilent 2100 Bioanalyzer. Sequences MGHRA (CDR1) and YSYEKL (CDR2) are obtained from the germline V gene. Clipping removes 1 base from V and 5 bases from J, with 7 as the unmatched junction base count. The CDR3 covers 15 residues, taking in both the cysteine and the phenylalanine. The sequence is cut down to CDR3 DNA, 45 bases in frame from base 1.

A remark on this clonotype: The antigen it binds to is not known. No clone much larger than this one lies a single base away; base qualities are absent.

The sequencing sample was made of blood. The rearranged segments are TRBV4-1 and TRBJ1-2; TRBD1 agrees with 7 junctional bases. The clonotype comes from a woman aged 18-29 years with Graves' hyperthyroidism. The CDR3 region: CASSQVGQEKYGYTF. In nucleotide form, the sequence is TGCGCCAGCAGCCAAGTAGGACAGGAGAAGTATGGCTACACCTTC.